This TCR beta chain is from a study of sequential checkpoint blockade in melanoma. On the study more broadly: After both sequences, patients received maintenance nivolumab.

Germline values: CDR1 MNHNS, CDR2 SASEGT. There are 17 residues in the CDR3. The V gene end was trimmed by 2 bases and the J gene end by 5 bases; junction bases not matched to a gene: 11. Treatment of the sample: randomized to nivolumab then ipilimumab (arm A) or the reverse (arm B). Patients had received no earlier DNA-damaging chemotherapy. Live CD3+CD8+ CD19− CD56− cells were sorted from PBMCs. Sequencing used immunoSEQ multiplex PCR; TCRdb keeps in-frame clones, though not all of them. The sample shows under 50,000 clones, 70% to 90% of them seen only once. The clonotype originates from a human donor with melanoma. The source was CD8+ T cells sorted from blood (inferred from file names), collected from a patient given nivolumab and ipilimumab in sequence. The chain combines TRBV6-1 with TRBJ1-5, with 8 bases aligning to TRBD1. In nucleotides, the CDR3 is TGTGCCAGCAGTGAACGGGGGACAGGCGTCGACCATCAGCCCCAGCATTTT. It codes for CASSERGTGVDHQPQHF.